The T cell receptor beta chain described here comes from a study of TIL therapy for anti-PD-1-resistant metastatic lung cancer. Study observations and caveats: Compared with baseline intratumoral T cells, expanded TIL cultures were more clonal and less diverse (around 5.9% vs 31%).

The immunoSEQ assay was v3. Using immunoSEQ multiplex PCR, the repertoire was profiled, and TCRdb retains in-frame clones only, with some absent. The sample lists thousands of clones, around 74% occurring once. For this clone: As yet, its antigen is unknown.

V lost 3 bases to trimming and J lost 2 bases, with 10 bases between them. The CDR3 totals 14 residues. The germline CDR1 and CDR2 sequences are MDHEN and SYDVKM. Time point denoted: pre-treatment sample, taken before nivolumab and TIL therapy. Most excised metastases sampled were pleural nodules or supraclavicular lymph nodes. The chain employs TRBV28 and TRBJ1-1, with D tentatively TRBD1 (5 bases). The source of this sequence is a person between 25 and 80 years old with non-small cell lung cancer. This sample comprised tumor tissue, obtained at baseline. The CDR3 reads CASSFGTLNTEAFF. The CDR3 DNA sequence: TGTGCCAGCAGTTTCGGGACCCTCAACACTGAAGCTTTCTTT.